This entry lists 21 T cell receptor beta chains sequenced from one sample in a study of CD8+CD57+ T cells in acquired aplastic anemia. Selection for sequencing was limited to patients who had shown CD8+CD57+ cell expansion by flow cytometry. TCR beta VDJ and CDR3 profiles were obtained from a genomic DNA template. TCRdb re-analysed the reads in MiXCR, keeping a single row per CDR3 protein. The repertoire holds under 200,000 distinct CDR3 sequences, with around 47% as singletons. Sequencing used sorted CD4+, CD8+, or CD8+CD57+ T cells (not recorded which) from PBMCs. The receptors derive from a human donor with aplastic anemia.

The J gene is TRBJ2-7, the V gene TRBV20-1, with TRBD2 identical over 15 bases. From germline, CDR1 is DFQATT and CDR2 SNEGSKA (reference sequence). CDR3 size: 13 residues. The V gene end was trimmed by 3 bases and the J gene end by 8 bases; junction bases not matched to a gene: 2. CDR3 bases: TGCAGTGCTAGTGGACTAGCGGGAGGGCAGCAGTACTTC. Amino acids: CSASGLAGGQQYF.

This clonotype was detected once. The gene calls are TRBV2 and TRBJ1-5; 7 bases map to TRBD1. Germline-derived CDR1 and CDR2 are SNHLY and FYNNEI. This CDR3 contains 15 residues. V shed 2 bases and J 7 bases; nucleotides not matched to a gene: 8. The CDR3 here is CASSERGHENQPQHF. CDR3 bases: TGTGCCAGCAGTGAAAGGGGGCACGAAAACCAGCCCCAGCATTTT.

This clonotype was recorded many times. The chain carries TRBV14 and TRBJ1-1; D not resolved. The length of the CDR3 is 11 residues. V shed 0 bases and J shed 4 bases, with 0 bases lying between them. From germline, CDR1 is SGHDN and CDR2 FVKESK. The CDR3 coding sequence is TGTGCCAGCAGCCAAGACACTGAAGCTTTCTTT. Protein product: CASSQDTEAFF.

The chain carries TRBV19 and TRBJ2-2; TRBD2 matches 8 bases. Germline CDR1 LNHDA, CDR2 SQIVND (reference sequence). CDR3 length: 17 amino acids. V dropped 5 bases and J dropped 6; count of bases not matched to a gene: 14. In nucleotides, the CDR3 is TGTGCCAGTAGTGGGCATCGACTGGCGGGAGGTGCCGGGGAGCTGTTTTTT. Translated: CASSGHRLAGGAGELFF.

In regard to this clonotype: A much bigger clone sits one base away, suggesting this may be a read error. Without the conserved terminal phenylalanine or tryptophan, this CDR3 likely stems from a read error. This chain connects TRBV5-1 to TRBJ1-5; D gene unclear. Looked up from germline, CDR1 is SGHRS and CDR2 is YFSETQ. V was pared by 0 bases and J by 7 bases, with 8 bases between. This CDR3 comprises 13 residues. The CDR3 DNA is TGCGCCAGCAGCTTGGGCTCGGGACAGCCCCAGCATCTT. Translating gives CASSLGSGQPQHL.

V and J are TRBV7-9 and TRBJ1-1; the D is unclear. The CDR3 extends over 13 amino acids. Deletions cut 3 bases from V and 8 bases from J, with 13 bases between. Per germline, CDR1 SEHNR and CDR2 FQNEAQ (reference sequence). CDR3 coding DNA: TGTGCCAGCAGCTTCGGCCTTTCTTACGAAGCTTTCTTT. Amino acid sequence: CASSFGLSYEAFF.

CDR3 bases: TGTGCCAGCACCAAAAGCACAGATACGCAGTATTTT. Encoded protein: CASTKSTDTQYF. The gene calls are TRBV7-2 and TRBJ2-3; D not certain. From germline, CDR1 is SGHTA and CDR2 FQGNSA. The V and J ends lost 7 bases and 0 bases respectively, with 5 bases between them. CDR3 size: 12 residues. Using reference TRBV7-2 and TRBJ2-3 for the parts outside the CDR3, the full variable domain is GAGVSQSPSNKVTEKGKDVELRCDPISGHTALYWYRQSLGQGLEFLIYFQGNSAPDKSGLPSDRFSAERTGGSVSTLTIQRTQQEDSAVYLCASTKSTDTQYFGPGTRLTVL.

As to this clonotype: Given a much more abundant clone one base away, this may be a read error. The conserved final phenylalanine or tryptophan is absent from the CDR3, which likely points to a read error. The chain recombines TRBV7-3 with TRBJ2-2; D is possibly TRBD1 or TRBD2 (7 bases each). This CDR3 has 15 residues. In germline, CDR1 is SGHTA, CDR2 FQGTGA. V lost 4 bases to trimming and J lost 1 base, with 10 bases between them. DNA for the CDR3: TGTGCCAGCAGCTCCAGGGGGGGGAACACCGGGGAGCTGTTTTGT. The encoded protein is CASSSRGGNTGELFC.

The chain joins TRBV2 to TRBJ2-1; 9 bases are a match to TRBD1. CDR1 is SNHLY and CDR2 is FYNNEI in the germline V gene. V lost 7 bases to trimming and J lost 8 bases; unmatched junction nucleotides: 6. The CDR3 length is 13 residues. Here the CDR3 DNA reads TGTGCCAGCAAGCGACAGGGGGTCCATGAGCAGTTCTTC. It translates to CASKRQGVHEQFF.

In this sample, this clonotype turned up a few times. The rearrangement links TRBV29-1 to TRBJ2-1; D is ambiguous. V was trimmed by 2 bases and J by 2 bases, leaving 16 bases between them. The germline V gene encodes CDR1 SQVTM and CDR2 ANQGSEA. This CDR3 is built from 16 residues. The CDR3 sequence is CSVEPLSYSAYNEQFF. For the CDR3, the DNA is TGCAGCGTTGAACCATTATCCTACTCGGCCTACAATGAGCAGTTCTTC.

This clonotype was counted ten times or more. The CDR3 loop reads CASNTGVWEPQHF. The CDR3 DNA reads as TGTGCCAGCAACACGGGGGTTTGGGAGCCCCAGCATTTT. The J gene is TRBJ1-5, the V gene TRBV19, with a possible D match to TRBD1 (5 bases). The CDR3 covers 13 residues. The V gene's germline CDR1 is LNHDA and CDR2 SQIVND (reference sequence). The V gene lost 9 bases and the J gene lost 8 bases, with 17 bases spanning the gap.

The CDR3 DNA follows: TGTGCCAGCAGTTACTCGAGGGGGGTGGATACGCAGTATTTT. Translating gives CASSYSRGVDTQYF. The chain is built from TRBV6-5 and TRBJ2-3, with D perhaps matching TRBD1 or TRBD2 (6 bases each). Germline-derived CDR1 and CDR2 are MNHEY and SVGAGI. This CDR3 has 14 amino acids. With 0 bases removed from V and 6 bases from J, the gap between germline ends came to 10 bases.

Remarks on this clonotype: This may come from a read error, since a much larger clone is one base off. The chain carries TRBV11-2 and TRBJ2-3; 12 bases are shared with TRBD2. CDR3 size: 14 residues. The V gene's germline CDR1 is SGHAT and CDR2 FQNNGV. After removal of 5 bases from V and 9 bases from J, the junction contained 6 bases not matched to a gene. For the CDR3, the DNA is TGTGCCAGCAGCCCCTGGACTAGCGGGAAAACGCAGTATTTT. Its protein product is CASSPWTSGKTQYF.

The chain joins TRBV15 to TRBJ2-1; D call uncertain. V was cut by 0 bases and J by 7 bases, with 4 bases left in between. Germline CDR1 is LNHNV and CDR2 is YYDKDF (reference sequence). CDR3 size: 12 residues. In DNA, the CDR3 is TGTGCCACCAGCAGAGAAGTTAATGAGCAGTTCTTC. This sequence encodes CATSREVNEQFF.

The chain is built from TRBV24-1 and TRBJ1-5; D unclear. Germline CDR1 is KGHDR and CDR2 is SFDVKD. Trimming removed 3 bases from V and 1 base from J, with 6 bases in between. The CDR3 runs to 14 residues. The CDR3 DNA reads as TGTGCCACCAGTGATCGCGGGAGCAATCAGCCCCAGCATTTT. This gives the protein CATSDRGSNQPQHF.

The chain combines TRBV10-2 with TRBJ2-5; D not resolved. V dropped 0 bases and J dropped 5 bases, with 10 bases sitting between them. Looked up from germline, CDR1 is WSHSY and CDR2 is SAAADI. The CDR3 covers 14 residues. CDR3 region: CASSESNKEETQYF. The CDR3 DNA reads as TGCGCCAGCAGTGAGTCGAACAAGGAGGAGACCCAGTACTTC.

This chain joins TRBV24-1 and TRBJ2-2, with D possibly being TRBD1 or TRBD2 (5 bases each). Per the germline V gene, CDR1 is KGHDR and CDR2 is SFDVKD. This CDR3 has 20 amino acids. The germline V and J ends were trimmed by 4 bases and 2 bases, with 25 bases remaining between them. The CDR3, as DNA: TGTGCCACCAGTGACCTACCTCATAATAGGGACCTAGGAAACACCGGGGAGCTGTTTTTT. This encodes CATSDLPHNRDLGNTGELFF.

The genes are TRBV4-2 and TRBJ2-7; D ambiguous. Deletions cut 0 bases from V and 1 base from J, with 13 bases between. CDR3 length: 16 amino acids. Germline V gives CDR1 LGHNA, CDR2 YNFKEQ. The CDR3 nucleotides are TGTGCCAGCAGCCAAGAGGTAACGATTAGGTCCTACGAGCAGTACTTC. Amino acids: CASSQEVTIRSYEQYF.

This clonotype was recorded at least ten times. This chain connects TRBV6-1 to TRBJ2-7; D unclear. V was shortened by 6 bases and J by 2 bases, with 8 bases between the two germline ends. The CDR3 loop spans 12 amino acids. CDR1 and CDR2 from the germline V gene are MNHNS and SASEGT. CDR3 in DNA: TGTGCCAGCAGCCCCCAGGCCTACGAGCAGTACTTC. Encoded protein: CASSPQAYEQYF.

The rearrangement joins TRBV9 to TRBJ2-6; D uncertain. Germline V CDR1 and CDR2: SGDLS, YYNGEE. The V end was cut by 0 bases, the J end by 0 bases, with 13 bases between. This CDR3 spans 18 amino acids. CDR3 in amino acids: CASSVVGQSASGANVLTF. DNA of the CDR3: TGTGCCAGCAGCGTAGTCGGGCAGAGCGCCTCTGGGGCCAACGTCCTGACTTTC.

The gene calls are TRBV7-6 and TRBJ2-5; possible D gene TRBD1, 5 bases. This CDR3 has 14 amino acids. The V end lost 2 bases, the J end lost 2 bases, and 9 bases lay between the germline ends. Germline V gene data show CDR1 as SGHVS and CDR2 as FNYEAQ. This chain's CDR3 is CASSLYQGQETQYF. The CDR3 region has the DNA TGTGCCAGCAGCTTATATCAGGGTCAAGAGACCCAGTACTTC.